The sequence of this T cell receptor beta chain was determined in a study of blood T cell repertoires in COVID-19. Study at large: Italy, Spain and the United States were the sources of the convalescent and acute COVID-19 samples. Sample material is recorded as cDNA or gDNA derived from T cells, B-cell-depleted T cells, or PBMCs.

This CDR3 is 15 amino acids long. V was trimmed by 2 bases and J by 0 bases, leaving 8 bases between them. CDR1 is MNHEY, CDR2 SMNVEV, per germline (reference sequence). Per the original methods: The assay estimated nucleated cells by amplifying reference gene primers. Some clones are missing from TCRdb's copy, which holds only in-frame ones; the method was immunoSEQ multiplex PCR. V, J and clone size are taken as reported in that table, and D and trimming were inferred from the DNA itself. The table records some 200,000 clones, approximately 84% of them present only once. The receptor's source is a human donor with acute or convalescent COVID-19. The donor label of this sample is uncertain. The chain has TRBV27 and TRBJ1-3; D not resolved. Sequencing was done on a sample of peripheral blood. The CDR3 reads CASSLTGSSGNTIYF. The CDR3 nucleotides read TGTGCCAGCAGTTTAACGGGGAGCTCTGGAAACACCATATATTTT.